One and the same sample provided the 27 T cell receptor beta chains below, sequenced in a study of T cell responses to AZD1222 COVID-19 vaccine. Clones were sequenced by immunoSEQ multiplex PCR, and TCRdb holds only the in-frame ones, with some missing. The table includes about 84,000 clones, 87% detected once. This sample comprised peripheral blood, obtained on day 0 of AZD1222 vaccination. The receptors shown here come from an adult in good health.

In its sample, this clone was seen a few times. The chain couples TRBV21-1 to TRBJ1-2. TRBV21-1 is a pseudogene. CDR3 length: 16 residues. The chain's CDR3 is CASSKPARKANYGYTF. The CDR3 DNA reads TGTGCCAGCAGCAAACCTGCTAGGAAAGCTAACTATGGCTACACCTTC.

The chain links TRBV7-9 to TRBJ1-2, with 9 bases lining up with TRBD1. The germline V gene has CDR1 SEHNR and CDR2 FQNEAQ (reference sequence). The CDR3 contains 15 residues. Trimming took 3 bases from V and 6 from J; bases not matched to a gene: 8. The CDR3 DNA reads TGTGCCAGCAGCTTTAACAGGGGGCGCGATCATGGCTACACCTTC. This sequence encodes CASSFNRGRDHGYTF.

The V and J genes are TRBV28 and TRBJ1-1; D ambiguous. Germline CDR1 is MDHEN and CDR2 is SYDVKM. V gave up 8 bases and J gave up 5 bases, with 24 bases separating them. CDR3 length equals 16 residues. CDR3 sequence reads: CASQPTDPSKTTEAFF. CDR3 nucleotides: TGTGCCAGCCAGCCGACCGACCCGAGTAAAACAACTGAAGCTTTCTTT.

This chain links TRBV4-1 with TRBJ2-2; perhaps TRBD2 as D (5 bases). V dropped 1 base and J dropped 6 bases, with 9 bases sitting between them. From germline, CDR1 is MGHRA and CDR2 YSYEKL. This CDR3 comprises 14 residues. The CDR3 coding sequence is TGCGCCAGCAGCCAAGTTTCTAGCTCCGGGGAGCTGTTTTTT. Amino acid sequence: CASSQVSSSGELFF.

The chain combines TRBV7-2 with TRBJ1-4; D gene uncertain. The CDR3 is 13 residues long. Trimming stripped 3 bases from V and 3 bases from J, with 5 bases between. CDR1 is SGHTA, CDR2 FQGNSA, per germline. CDR3 DNA: TGTGCCAGCAGCTTGTATCCTAATGAAAAACTGTTTTTT. Translated, it gives CASSLYPNEKLFF. The variable domain in full, completed from reference TRBV7-2 and TRBJ1-4, reads GAGVSQSPSNKVTEKGKDVELRCDPISGHTALYWYRQSLGQGLEFLIYFQGNSAPDKSGLPSDRFSAERTGGSVSTLTIQRTQQEDSAVYLCASSLYPNEKLFFGSGTQLSVL.

This clone appeared once. The rearrangement joins TRBV6-1 to TRBJ1-1, with 12 bases lining up with TRBD1. Germline assignment: CDR1 MNHNS and CDR2 SASEGT. V shed 2 bases and J 0 bases; nucleotides not matched to a gene: 7. The CDR3 is 18 amino acids. CDR3 nucleotides: TGTGCCAGCAGTGAACCGCCGGGACAGGGGGCCATGAACACTGAAGCTTTCTTT. Translating it yields CASSEPPGQGAMNTEAFF.

V is TRBV9 and J is TRBJ1-1; D gene ambiguous. Germline V gene lookup returns CDR1 SGDLS and CDR2 YYNGEE. The V end was cut by 3 bases, the J end by 1 base, with 10 bases between. The length of the CDR3 is 14 residues. CDR3 coding DNA: TGTGCCAGCAGCGACCCGGACGGGAACACTGAAGCTTTCTTT. Translation: CASSDPDGNTEAFF.

This sequence joins TRBV6-5 and TRBJ1-1, with D possibly being TRBD1 (5 bases). The CDR3 has 15 residues. V lost 6 bases and J lost 8, with 22 bases in between. CDR1 is MNHEY, CDR2 SVGAGI, per germline. DNA for the CDR3: TGTGCCAGCAGACTCTCCCCGGGGCCTATGGGGGAAGCTTTCTTT. Translated, it gives CASRLSPGPMGEAFF.

The chain joins TRBV11-2 to TRBJ1-2; 8 positions agree with TRBD1. After removal of 3 bases from V and 1 base from J, the junction contained 7 bases not matched to a gene. Per germline, CDR1 SGHAT and CDR2 FQNNGV. The CDR3 extends over 16 amino acids. DNA of the CDR3: TGTGCCAGCAGCTTCCTCGCACAGGGGGATAACTATGGCTACACCTTC. Translation: CASSFLAQGDNYGYTF.

The chain has TRBV30 and TRBJ1-5; no clear D. Germline CDR1 and CDR2: GTSNPN and SVGIG (reference sequence). The CDR3 runs to 13 residues. The V and J ends lost 0 bases and 7 bases respectively, with 10 bases between them. The CDR3 DNA sequence: TGTGCCTGGAGTGTAGGGCCTCAGCAGCCCCAGCATTTT. Translating gives CAWSVGPQQPQHF.

This chain joins TRBV4-1 and TRBJ2-7; TRBD1 agrees at 11 bases. Unmatched junction bases numbered 10, after V lost 1 base and J lost 2 bases. This CDR3 has 18 residues. Germline lookup yields CDR1 MGHRA and CDR2 YSYEKL. The CDR3 DNA follows: TGCGCCAGCAGCCAAGTTTACTCCGGGACAGGGGGTCCCTACGAGCAGTACTTC. Residues: CASSQVYSGTGGPYEQYF.

The rearrangement links TRBV12-3 or TRBV12-4 to TRBJ1-1; 7 bases match TRBD1. V dropped 4 bases and J dropped 8; count of bases not matched to a gene: 7. The CDR3 is made up of 13 amino acids. CDR3 sequence (DNA): TGTGCCAGCAGTTCCCGGACAGGAGCCGAAGCTTTCTTT. It encodes CASSSRTGAEAFF.

The chain combines TRBV27 with TRBJ1-1; a possible D gene is TRBD1 (5 bases). The CDR3 consists of 14 residues. Trimming cost V 5 bases and J 5 bases, with 15 bases left between them. Germline-derived CDR1 and CDR2 are MNHEY and SMNVEV (reference sequence). The chain's CDR3 is CASSPREVRTEAFF. The CDR3 nucleotides read TGTGCCAGCAGTCCCAGGGAAGTACGTACTGAAGCTTTCTTT.

The CDR3 region has the DNA TGTGCCAGCGTGAGATCTGGAAACACCATATATTTT. Its protein is CASVRSGNTIYF. The V call is TRBV12-3 or TRBV12-4, the J call TRBJ1-3; D remains unclear. The ends were cut back, 8 bases at V and 1 base at J, with 6 bases in the middle. This CDR3 spans 12 amino acids.

This clone was observed a handful of times. The chain is built from TRBV19 and TRBJ2-1; TRBD2 matches 15 bases. The germline V gene encodes CDR1 LNHDA and CDR2 SQIVND (reference sequence). The CDR3 contains 15 residues. V lost 3 bases and J lost 10; bases outside the gene matches: 4. The CDR3 DNA is TGTGCCAGTAGTATTGGACTAGCGGGAGGGGGAGAGCAGTTCTTC. Translation: CASSIGLAGGGEQFF. The full variable domain, its missing parts supplied by reference TRBV19 and TRBJ2-1, is DGGITQSPKYLFRKEGQNVTLSCEQNLNHDAMYWYRQDPGQGLRLIYYSQIVNDFQKGDIAEGYSVSREKKESFPLTVTSAQKNPTAFYLCASSIGLAGGGEQFFGPGTRLTVL.

This chain links TRBV6-2 or TRBV6-3 with TRBJ2-1, with 7 bases identical to TRBD2. This CDR3 spans 16 amino acids. V gave up 5 bases and J gave up 2 bases; unmatched junction bases: 9. Germline CDR1 MNHEY, CDR2 SVGEGT. This CDR3 reads CASSARSGGAYNEQFF. The CDR3 DNA is TGTGCCAGCAGTGCCCGTTCGGGGGGAGCCTACAATGAGCAGTTCTTC.

The chain has TRBV11-2 and TRBJ2-6, with D tentatively TRBD1 (6 bases). CDR1 is SGHAT, CDR2 FQNNGV, per germline. This CDR3 has 19 residues. V was cut by 4 bases and J by 0 bases, with 19 bases left in between. The DNA for the CDR3 is TGTGCCAGCAGCTCCCCCGGACAGCGAATGTTCTCTGGGGCCAACGTCCTGACTTTC. This sequence encodes CASSSPGQRMFSGANVLTF.

The chain couples TRBV30 to TRBJ1-5, with D uncertain. V was shortened by 2 bases and J by 9 bases, with 20 bases between the two germline ends. Germline CDR1 is GTSNPN and CDR2 is SVGIG (reference sequence). The CDR3 runs 15 residues. CDR3 sequence (DNA): TGTGCCTGGAGTCGTGGGGTGGACCGCCCCCGGCCCCAGCATTTT. The encoded protein is CAWSRGVDRPRPQHF. Full variable domain (outside the CDR3, taken from reference TRBV30 and TRBJ1-5): SQTIHQWPATLVQPVGSPLSLECTVEGTSNPNLYWYRQAAGRGLQLLFYSVGIGQISSEVPQNLSASRPQDRQFILSSKKLLLSDSGFYLCAWSRGVDRPRPQHFGDGTRLSIL.

V gene TRBV6-2 or TRBV6-3 combines with J gene TRBJ2-1; D possibly corresponds to TRBD1 (5 bases). Germline V gives CDR1 MNHEY, CDR2 SVGEGT. This CDR3 contains 12 residues. Trimming cost V 5 bases and J 7 bases, with 9 bases left between them. DNA of the CDR3: TGTGCCAGCAGTGACCAGGGAAATGAGCAGTTCTTC. As protein: CASSDQGNEQFF.

The chain combines TRBV5-6 with TRBJ1-4, with TRBD1 identical over 11 bases. Per germline, CDR1 SGHDT and CDR2 YYEEEE. This CDR3 comprises 16 residues. Trimming cost V 0 bases and J 5 bases; bases outside gene matches: 3. CDR3 sequence: CASSLAGTGGNEKLFF. The CDR3 nucleotides are TGTGCCAGCAGCTTGGCTGGGACAGGGGGGAATGAAAAACTGTTTTTT.

The rearrangement uses TRBV5-6 and TRBJ1-3, with no clear D. Germline V gives CDR1 SGHDT, CDR2 YYEEEE. The V end lost 0 bases, the J end lost 0 bases, and 4 bases lay between the germline ends. The CDR3 totals 14 residues. CDR3 nucleotide sequence: TGTGCCAGCAGCTTGGGCACCTCTGGAAACACCATATATTTT. The encoded protein is CASSLGTSGNTIYF.

The V gene is TRBV6-5, the J gene TRBJ1-1; 9 bases align to TRBD1. This CDR3 comprises 14 residues. The germline V gene has CDR1 MNHEY and CDR2 SVGAGI. V lost 8 bases, J lost 3 bases, and 7 bases stayed unmatched. Here the CDR3 DNA reads TGTGCCAGCCACAGGGGGCGCAGGGACACTGAAGCTTTCTTT. This translates into CASHRGRRDTEAFF.

The rearrangement joins TRBV5-6 to TRBJ2-7; TRBD1 matches 9 bases. From germline, CDR1 is SGHDT and CDR2 YYEEEE. This CDR3 is 16 amino acids long. With V trimmed by 0 bases and J by 2 bases, 6 bases remained unmatched. The CDR3 region has the DNA TGTGCCAGCAGCTTGGTAGGGGACAGGGAGCCCTACGAGCAGTACTTC. Residues: CASSLVGDREPYEQYF. Complete variable domain (other parts from reference TRBV5-6 and TRBJ2-7): DAGVTQSPTHLIKTRGQQVTLRCSPKSGHDTVSWYQQALGQGPQFIFQYYEEEERQRGNFPDRFSGHQFPNYSSELNVNALLLGDSALYLCASSLVGDREPYEQYFGPGTRLTVT.

The chain employs TRBV5-1 and TRBJ1-6; no clear D gene. Germline V gene data show CDR1 as SGHRS and CDR2 as YFSETQ. The CDR3 consists of 15 residues. V gave up 0 bases and J gave up 9 bases, with 13 bases separating them. CDR3 sequence: CASSLVSNVGSPLHF. CDR3 DNA: TGCGCCAGCAGCTTGGTCTCCAACGTTGGTTCACCCCTCCACTTT.

The V call is TRBV19, the J call TRBJ1-4, with D uncertain. The CDR3 spans 13 residues. Germline CDR1 reads LNHDA; CDR2 reads SQIVND (reference sequence). Trimming took off 5 bases at V and 6 bases at J, with 10 bases between the two ends. CDR3 amino acids: CASSRSSDEKLFF. DNA of the CDR3: TGTGCCAGTAGTCGGTCCTCGGATGAAAAACTGTTTTTT.

The V gene is TRBV12-3 or TRBV12-4, the J gene TRBJ1-2; D call uncertain. The V end lost 1 base, the J end lost 5 bases, and 5 bases lay between the germline ends. The CDR3 length is 12 residues. The CDR3: CASSLGEYGYTF. Here the CDR3 DNA reads TGTGCCAGCAGTTTAGGGGAATATGGCTACACCTTC.

The chain is built from TRBV7-3 and TRBJ2-3; the match to TRBD2 covers 7 bases. The CDR3 is 22 amino acids. J gave up 5 bases and V 5 bases, and 31 bases lay outside the gene matches. The germline CDR1 and CDR2 sequences are SGHTA and FQGTGA. CDR3 protein: CASSQTAFPGTSDNLMEDTQYF. In DNA, the CDR3 is TGTGCCAGCAGCCAAACCGCCTTTCCGGGCACTAGCGACAACCTGATGGAAGATACGCAGTATTTT.